This entry features one TCR beta chain sequence. Its antigen is still unknown. This record belongs to a study of Ad26.COV2.S vaccination and SARS-CoV-2 variants. About the study: Among those in the COV1001 Ad26.COV2.S trial arm was the donor. Doses of Ad26.COV2.S were injected into muscle once or twice, 56 days apart.

Sequenced by immunoSEQ multiplex PCR; TCRdb stores in-frame clones only, minus some. Of approximately 250,000 clones listed, around 88% were seen once; the top ten hold under 3%. The V gene lost 7 bases and the J gene lost 2 bases, with 14 bases spanning the gap. There are 15 residues in the CDR3. Germline-derived CDR1 and CDR2 are LNHDA and SQIVND (reference sequence). The study, taken as a whole, reports: Estimates derived from TCR breadth and depth analyses may have underestimated total T cell responses.

Documented treatment: some 20 received Ad26.COV2.S at low or high dose, single or two shots; about five received placebo; per-sample allocation not given. Sampling was performed 63 days after the first vaccine or placebo injection. Wuhan-strain spike was delivered by a replication-incompetent Ad26 vector. The receptor was derived from a person between 18 and 65 years old who received the Ad26.COV2.S COVID-19 vaccine or a placebo. The sample was peripheral blood, taken in a trial of Ad26.COV2.S vaccine versus placebo. The rearrangement links TRBV19 to TRBJ2-2; TRBD2 might be the D (5 bases). This chain's CDR3 is CASIRAGQNTGELFF. For the CDR3, the DNA is TGTGCCAGTATTCGGGCGGGCCAAAACACCGGGGAGCTGTTTTTT.